This TCR beta chain was obtained from a study of T cell changes during pregnancy in multiple sclerosis. The assay was immunoSEQ multiplex PCR, and TCRdb's table has in-frame clones only and misses some. The data hold around 35,000 clones, with 92% observed a single time. The germline CDR1 and CDR2 sequences are SGHRS and YFSETQ. The CDR3 is 13 residues long. V was shortened by 4 bases and J by 0 bases, with 5 bases between the two germline ends. The sequence derives from a female donor with multiple sclerosis, enrolled in a pregnancy study. The rearrangement links TRBV5-1 to TRBJ1-3, with a weak D call TRBD1 (5 bases). This sample comprised CD4+ T cells from peripheral blood mononuclear cells, obtained after pregnancy. CDR3 nucleotides: TGCGCCAGCAGCCAGGGCTCTGGAAACACCATATATTTT. Protein product: CASSQGSGNTIYF.